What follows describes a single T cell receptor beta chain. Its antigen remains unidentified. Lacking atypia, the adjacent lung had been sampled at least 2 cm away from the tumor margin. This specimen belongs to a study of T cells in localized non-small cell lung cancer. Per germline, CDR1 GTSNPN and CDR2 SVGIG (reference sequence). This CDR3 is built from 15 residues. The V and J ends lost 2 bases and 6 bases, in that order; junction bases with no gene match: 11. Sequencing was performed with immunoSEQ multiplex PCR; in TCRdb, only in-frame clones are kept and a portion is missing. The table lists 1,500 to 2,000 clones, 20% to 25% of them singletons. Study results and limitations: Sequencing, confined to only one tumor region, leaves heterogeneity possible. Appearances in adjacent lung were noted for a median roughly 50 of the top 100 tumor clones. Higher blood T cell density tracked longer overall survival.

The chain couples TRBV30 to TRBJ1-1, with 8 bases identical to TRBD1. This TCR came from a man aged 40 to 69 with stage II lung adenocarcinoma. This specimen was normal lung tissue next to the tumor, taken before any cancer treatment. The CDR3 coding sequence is TGTGCCTGGAGTCCGCTACGGACAGGGAGCCCTGAAGCTTTCTTT. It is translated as CAWSPLRTGSPEAFF.